The 11 T cell receptor beta chains reported below all come from one sample, sequenced in a study of T cell changes during pregnancy in multiple sclerosis. Here immunoSEQ multiplex PCR was the method, and the copy in TCRdb shows in-frame clones only, minus some. Of 70,000 to 90,000 clones listed, about 90% are singletons. The source material was PBMCs, sampled in the first trimester of pregnancy. The source is a female donor in good health, serving as a control in a pregnancy study. Some clones in this sample may be carry-over from other donors' samples.

The rearrangement links TRBV6-5 to TRBJ1-2; tentatively, D is TRBD1 (5 bases). The germline CDR1 and CDR2 sequences are MNHEY and SVGAGI. CDR3 length: 13 residues. The ends were cut back, 5 bases at V and 8 bases at J, with 15 bases in the middle. The CDR3 region has the DNA TGTGCCAGCAGTCCCCAGGGTTCTGAGGGCTACACCTTC. Its translation is CASSPQGSEGYTF.

A few counts support this clone. This chain joins TRBV10-3 and TRBJ1-1, with D tentatively TRBD1 (6 bases). Germline V gene data show CDR1 as ENHRY and CDR2 as SYGVKD. V shed 4 bases and J shed 1 base, with 13 bases lying between them. The CDR3 sequence is 15 residues long. CDR3 bases: TGTGCCATCAGTGCGGGGGGGGCTTCGAACACTGAAGCTTTCTTT. It encodes CAISAGGASNTEAFF.

The CDR3 sequence: CSVEGSDYNEQFF. DNA of the CDR3: TGCAGCGTTGAGGGTAGCGACTACAATGAGCAGTTCTTC. V is TRBV29-1 and J is TRBJ2-1, with D possibly matching TRBD2 (5 bases). Germline CDR1 and CDR2: SQVTM and ANQGSEA. CDR3 size: 13 residues. V lost 3 bases to trimming and J lost 3 bases, with 9 bases between them.

The chain couples TRBV15 to TRBJ2-7; 7 bases align to TRBD1. Unmatched junction bases numbered 5, after V lost 3 bases and J lost 6 bases. CDR1 and CDR2 from the germline V gene are LNHNV and YYDKDF (reference sequence). The CDR3 runs to 13 residues. The CDR3 here is CATSSGQELEQYF. As DNA, the CDR3 is TGTGCCACCAGCAGTGGACAGGAACTCGAGCAGTACTTC.

This rearrangement joins TRBV19 to TRBJ1-2; D is uncertain. Germline V gives CDR1 LNHDA, CDR2 SQIVND (reference sequence). There are 13 residues in the CDR3. V lost 11 bases and J lost 2, with 15 bases in between. CDR3 in amino acids: CAVDNGLNYGYTF. CDR3 bases: TGTGCCGTAGATAACGGACTCAACTATGGCTACACCTTC.

The CDR3 sequence is CASSPGPYNEQFF. As DNA, the CDR3 is TGTGCCAGCAGTCCAGGCCCCTACAATGAGCAGTTCTTC. This chain uses TRBV7-2 with TRBJ2-1; D gene uncertain. V gave up 6 bases and J gave up 2 bases, with 8 bases separating them. Germline V gene lookup returns CDR1 SGHTA and CDR2 FQGNSA. This CDR3 comprises 13 residues.

The chain is built from TRBV6-1 and TRBJ1-2; D remains ambiguous. V shed 2 bases and J shed 10 bases, with 11 bases lying between them. CDR1 and CDR2 (germline): MNHNS, SASEGT. The CDR3 spans 12 residues. The CDR3 region is CASSEKHRSYTF. The CDR3 DNA sequence: TGTGCCAGCAGTGAAAAGCACAGATCCTACACCTTC.

The chain employs TRBV19 and TRBJ1-5; 8 bases fit TRBD1. The CDR3 has 13 amino acids. CDR1 LNHDA and CDR2 SQIVND come from the germline V gene (reference sequence). The junction had 1 base not matched to a gene; V was cut back by 8 bases and J by 1 base. CDR3 sequence (DNA): TGTGCCAGTGACAGGGGAAGCAATCAGCCCCAGCATTTT. It yields the protein CASDRGSNQPQHF. Full variable domain (outside the CDR3, taken from reference TRBV19 and TRBJ1-5): DGGITQSPKYLFRKEGQNVTLSCEQNLNHDAMYWYRQDPGQGLRLIYYSQIVNDFQKGDIAEGYSVSREKKESFPLTVTSAQKNPTAFYLCASDRGSNQPQHFGDGTRLSIL.

The rearrangement uses TRBV6-4 and TRBJ2-3; weak D call: TRBD1 (6 bases). Trimming pared 6 bases from V and 6 bases from J, leaving 13 bases between. Per the germline V gene, CDR1 is MRHNA and CDR2 is SNTAGT. The CDR3 sequence is 13 residues long. The CDR3 spells CASSGTPEDTQYF. CDR3 DNA sequence: TGTGCCAGCAGCGGGACACCTGAGGATACGCAGTATTTT.

This chain joins TRBV18 and TRBJ1-3; perhaps TRBD1 as D (5 bases). This CDR3 has 16 amino acids. V was clipped by 0 bases and J by 4 bases, with 13 bases between them. CDR1 and CDR2 from the germline V gene are KGHSH and LQKENI. CDR3 region: CASSPPAGRLGNTIYF. As DNA, the CDR3 is TGTGCCAGCTCACCACCCGCAGGGCGCCTGGGAAACACCATATATTTT.

The rearrangement uses TRBV29-1 and TRBJ2-5; D not certain. Between the trimmed V and J ends, which lost 1 base and 4 bases, there was a span of 10 bases. Germline V lookup: CDR1 SQVTM, CDR2 ANQGSEA. The CDR3 totals 13 residues. CDR3 DNA sequence: TGCAGCGTTGAAGGGCGGCTCTCAGAGACCCAGTACTTC. Translation gives CSVEGRLSETQYF. The full variable domain, its missing parts supplied by reference TRBV29-1 and TRBJ2-5, is SAVISQKPSRDICQRGTSLTIQCQVDSQVTMMFWYRQQPGQSLTLIATANQGSEATYESGFVIDKFPISRPNLTFSTLTVSNMSPEDSSIYLCSVEGRLSETQYFGPGTRLLVL.